The 30 T cell receptor beta chains below were found in one sample sequenced in a study of blood T cells in healthy people across ages. Primers used in a second PCR of roughly 7 to 12 cycles were a sample-barcoded 5' primer and a J-beta primer mix. TCRdb re-called the 5' RACE reads with MiXCR, one entry per CDR3 protein. The sample records around 2 million distinct CDR3 sequences, about two fifths being singletons. Sequencing was done on a sample of blood. Receptors were obtained from a human donor in good health.

The gene calls are TRBV7-6 and TRBJ2-1; D unresolved. The V gene lost 8 bases and the J gene lost 5 bases, with 10 bases spanning the gap. The CDR3 is 12 amino acids. From germline, CDR1 is SGHVS and CDR2 FNYEAQ. This CDR3 is CASGRINNEQFF. The CDR3 DNA is TGTGCCAGCGGCAGGATAAACAATGAGCAGTTCTTC.

As for this clonotype: Germline is not matched at one junction end, which may reflect a read error. DNA for the CDR3: TGTGCTAGCAGCGTAGACCAGGGGTTTCAAGAGACCCAGTACTTC. Translated: CASSVDQGFQETQYF. The rearrangement links TRBV9 to TRBJ2-5, with a possible D match to TRBD1 (6 bases). Per the germline V gene, CDR1 is SGDLS and CDR2 is YYNGEE. This CDR3 has 15 amino acids.

The V call is TRBV4-1, the J call TRBJ2-1, with D possibly matching TRBD2 (5 bases). Germline V gene sequence: CDR1 MGHRA, CDR2 YSYEKL. The CDR3 consists of 15 residues. The germline V and J ends were trimmed by 4 bases and 1 base, with 11 bases remaining between them. Here the CDR3 DNA reads TGCGCCAGCAGCCGAGCGGCAAGGTCCTACAATGAGCAGTTCTTC. As protein: CASSRAARSYNEQFF.

The chain carries TRBV7-3 and TRBJ2-1, with D perhaps TRBD1 or TRBD2 (7 bases each). In germline, CDR1 is SGHTA, CDR2 FQGTGA. The germline V and J ends were trimmed by 0 bases and 10 bases, with 16 bases remaining between them. This CDR3 spans 15 amino acids. The CDR3 nucleotides read TGTGCCAGCAGCTTAACCCAGGGGGGGAGAGTAGAGCAGTTCTTC. Encoded protein: CASSLTQGGRVEQFF.

The chain recombines TRBV7-2 with TRBJ2-5; TRBD2 matches at 8 bases. After removal of 1 base from V and 5 bases from J, the junction contained 6 bases not matched to a gene. This CDR3 is built from 15 residues. Germline assignment: CDR1 SGHTA and CDR2 FQGNSA. CDR3 residues: CASSLVSLAGETQYF. For the CDR3, the DNA is TGTGCCAGCAGCTTAGTGAGCCTAGCGGGTGAGACCCAGTACTTC.

The chain links TRBV10-2 to TRBJ2-5, with TRBD2 matching 10 bases. Germline-derived CDR1 and CDR2 are WSHSY and SAAADI. Germline trimming cut 7 bases from V and 3 bases from J; bases unmatched to any gene: 5. This CDR3 spans 14 amino acids. The CDR3 nucleotides read TGCGCCAGCACCCTAGCGGGGGATAAAGAGACCCAGTACTTC. Its protein product is CASTLAGDKETQYF.

In this sample, this clonotype turned up a few times. The V gene is TRBV20-1, the J gene TRBJ2-4; the match to TRBD1 covers 7 bases. The J call may not be correct, given that the DNA end is closer to TRBJ2-7. The CDR3 is 14 residues long. Germline loops: CDR1 DFQATT, CDR2 SNEGSKA (reference sequence). CDR3 protein: CSTTKQGSNYEQYF. The DNA of the CDR3 is TGCAGTACAACAAAACAGGGGTCGAACTACGAGCAGTACTTC.

V and J are TRBV7-9 and TRBJ1-2; D is unclear. Per germline, CDR1 SEHNR and CDR2 FQNEAQ (reference sequence). Trimming left V 3 bases short and J 8 bases short, with 19 bases between. The CDR3 is 15 amino acids. The CDR3 region is CASSFDRNPQGGYTF. The CDR3, as DNA: TGTGCCAGCAGCTTCGATCGGAATCCCCAAGGGGGCTACACCTTC.

The V gene is TRBV6-2 or TRBV6-3, the J gene TRBJ2-7; D is possibly TRBD1 (6 bases). CDR1 is MNHEY and CDR2 is SVGEGT in the germline V gene. Trimming removed 7 bases at V and 5 bases at J, with 21 bases between. CDR3 length: 15 residues. CDR3 bases: TGTGCCAGCATCCTAACCGGGACAAATCCGAACGAGCAGTACTTC. Its protein is CASILTGTNPNEQYF.

The V call is TRBV5-1, the J call TRBJ2-7; the match to TRBD1 covers 7 bases. Unmatched junction bases numbered 6, after V lost 4 bases and J lost 2 bases. The CDR3 is made up of 14 amino acids. Germline V gives CDR1 SGHRS, CDR2 YFSETQ. This CDR3 reads CASSKGTEPYEQYF. The CDR3, as DNA: TGCGCCAGCAGCAAGGGGACAGAACCCTACGAGCAGTACTTC.

J is TRBJ2-1 and V is TRBV7-2, with D possibly TRBD1 on 6 matching bases. The CDR3 contains 17 residues. The germline gives CDR1 SGHTA, CDR2 FQGNSA. The ends were cut back, 2 bases at V and 6 bases at J, with 20 bases in the middle. The CDR3 DNA sequence: TGTGCCAGCAGCTTAATGCCCTGGGCAGGGGCCCCCAATGAGCAGTTCTTC. Residues: CASSLMPWAGAPNEQFF.

J is TRBJ2-1 and V is TRBV4-2; 7 nucleotides match TRBD2. CDR1 and CDR2 (germline): LGHNA, YNFKEQ. The CDR3 contains 17 residues. The trim removed 1 base at V and 0 bases at J, leaving 6 bases unmatched. Here the CDR3 reads CASSQGRSGNSYNEQFF. CDR3 DNA: TGTGCCAGCAGCCAAGGGAGAAGCGGGAACTCCTACAATGAGCAGTTCTTC.

This chain connects TRBV7-2 to TRBJ2-7, with D possibly being TRBD1 (6 bases). Germline CDR1 is SGHTA and CDR2 is FQGNSA. This CDR3 is built from 15 residues. The V and J ends lost 1 base and 2 bases respectively, with 12 bases between them. The CDR3 sequence: CASSLVPGHPYEQYF. CDR3 bases: TGTGCCAGCAGCTTAGTACCGGGACACCCCTACGAGCAGTACTTC.

V is TRBV4-3 and J is TRBJ2-1; TRBD2 matches at 13 bases. The CDR3 sequence is 18 residues long. Germline V gene lookup returns CDR1 LGHNA and CDR2 YSLEER. The ends lost 3 bases at V and 4 bases at J; junction bases unmatched: 9. DNA for the CDR3: TGCGCCAGCAGCCAGTCTATTGCGACTAGCGGGGGGTACAATGAGCAGTTCTTC. It encodes CASSQSIATSGGYNEQFF.

J is TRBJ1-1 and V is TRBV5-1, with D unresolved. CDR3 length: 14 residues. Trimming cost V 4 bases and J 4 bases, with 14 bases left between them. CDR1 and CDR2 from the germline V gene are SGHRS and YFSETQ. The chain's CDR3 is CASSRMTGSTEAFF. CDR3 in DNA: TGCGCCAGCAGCAGAATGACCGGAAGCACTGAAGCTTTCTTT.

This clonotype was detected only a few times. The chain is built from TRBV20-1 and TRBJ2-7; no definite D call. The CDR3 loop spans 13 amino acids. From germline, CDR1 is DFQATT and CDR2 SNEGSKA (reference sequence). V gave up 3 bases and J gave up 2 bases, with 11 bases separating them. In nucleotides, the CDR3 is TGCAGTGCTAGTCGGCCGTCAGCCTACGAGCAGTACTTC. Translating it yields CSASRPSAYEQYF.

This sequence joins TRBV20-1 and TRBJ1-2; D remains unclear. Germline V lookup: CDR1 DFQATT, CDR2 SNEGSKA (reference sequence). Trimming stripped 0 bases from V and 4 bases from J, with 12 bases between. The CDR3 loop spans 14 amino acids. CDR3 in amino acids: CSARDLGSAYGYTF. CDR3 DNA sequence: TGCAGTGCTAGAGATTTGGGCTCTGCCTATGGCTACACCTTC.

The chain recombines TRBV2 with TRBJ1-2, with TRBD1 matching 8 bases. V was clipped by 5 bases and J by 5 bases; unmatched bases: 7. This CDR3 is 14 amino acids long. Germline assignment: CDR1 SNHLY and CDR2 FYNNEI. The CDR3 reads CASSTRTGMYGYTF. CDR3 coding DNA: TGTGCCAGCAGTACCAGGACAGGGATGTATGGCTACACCTTC.

This clonotype was observed a handful of times. The V and J genes are TRBV7-2 and TRBJ2-3; D is uncertain. Trimming shortened V by 1 base and J by 5 bases, and 16 bases separated the two germline ends. Germline CDR1 is SGHTA and CDR2 is FQGNSA. CDR3 size: 16 residues. The CDR3 nucleotides are TGTGCCAGCAGCTTAGTACCCCGAAACAGAGGAGATACGCAGTATTTT. It is translated as CASSLVPRNRGDTQYF.

This clonotype came up a few times. V and J are TRBV5-5 and TRBJ2-7; D is unresolved. Trimming shortened V by 1 base and J by 2 bases, and 13 bases separated the two germline ends. Germline CDR1 is SGHKS and CDR2 is YYEKEE (reference sequence). CDR3 length equals 15 residues. In DNA form, the CDR3 reads TGTGCCAGCAGCTTGTGGGCGGCCCCCACCTACGAGCAGTACTTC. This codes for CASSLWAAPTYEQYF.

The chain links TRBV7-9 to TRBJ2-3; 7 bases are shared with TRBD2. The CDR3 sequence is 16 residues long. Looked up from germline, CDR1 is SEHNR and CDR2 is FQNEAQ (reference sequence). The ends lost 3 bases at V and 2 bases at J; junction bases unmatched: 8. CDR3 coding DNA: TGTGCCAGCAGCTTCCCGCGAGCGGGGACCACAGATACGCAGTATTTT. Amino acids: CASSFPRAGTTDTQYF.

This clonotype turned up a few times. The chain combines TRBV7-2 with TRBJ2-7; 7 bases agree with TRBD1. Germline-derived CDR1 and CDR2 are SGHTA and FQGNSA. The CDR3 totals 14 residues. Germline trimming cut 5 bases from V and 2 bases from J; bases unmatched to any gene: 6. The DNA of the CDR3 is TGTGCCAGCAGCCATCGACAGGGCGCCTACGAGCAGTACTTC. This gives the protein CASSHRQGAYEQYF. Full variable domain (remainder filled in from reference TRBV7-2 and TRBJ2-7): GAGVSQSPSNKVTEKGKDVELRCDPISGHTALYWYRQSLGQGLEFLIYFQGNSAPDKSGLPSDRFSAERTGGSVSTLTIQRTQQEDSAVYLCASSHRQGAYEQYFGPGTRLTVT.

The CDR3 DNA reads TGCGCCAGCAGCCAAGTTCGAAACCTTGACAGGTCCCCTTTCGGGCAGTACTTC. The encoded protein is CASSQVRNLDRSPFGQYF. The chain recombines TRBV4-1 with TRBJ2-4; possibly TRBD1 for D (6 bases). Germline assignment: CDR1 MGHRA and CDR2 YSYEKL. This CDR3 is built from 18 residues. V lost 1 base and J lost 13, with 29 bases in between.

The rearrangement uses TRBV7-2 and TRBJ2-7, with TRBD1 as a possible D gene (6 bases). V was shortened by 2 bases and J by 10 bases, with 18 bases between the two germline ends. This CDR3 has 14 amino acids. CDR1 and CDR2 (germline): SGHTA, FQGNSA. The CDR3 coding sequence is TGTGCCAGCAGCTTAAAGGGGCAGGGACAAACCCAGTACTTC. Translated, it gives CASSLKGQGQTQYF.

In this sample, this clonotype turned up a few times. The chain couples TRBV12-3 or TRBV12-4 to TRBJ1-1, with D unclear. This CDR3 is 13 amino acids long. Trimming shortened V by 1 base and J by 11 bases, and 14 bases separated the two germline ends. CDR3 protein: CASSLGENREAFF. CDR3 in DNA: TGTGCCAGCAGTTTAGGCGAGAATCGGGAGGCTTTCTTT.

V usage is TRBV28 and J usage is TRBJ2-1, with 9 positions matching TRBD2. There are 16 residues in the CDR3. Germline V CDR1 and CDR2: MDHEN, SYDVKM. Germline trimming cut 4 bases from V and 1 base from J; bases unmatched to any gene: 5. CDR3 nucleotide sequence: TGTGCCAGCAGTTCACCTAGCGGGGAGTCCTACAATGAGCAGTTCTTC. As protein: CASSSPSGESYNEQFF.

The sample holds many counts of this clonotype. This chain joins TRBV2 and TRBJ2-1; D not resolved. The CDR3 loop spans 11 amino acids. Deletions cut 5 bases from V and 2 bases from J, with 1 base between. From germline, CDR1 is SNHLY and CDR2 FYNNEI. The CDR3 nucleotides are TGTGCCAGCAGTACCTACAATGAGCAGTTCTTC. Residues: CASSTYNEQFF.

This clonotype has at least ten counts. The rearrangement links TRBV7-2 to TRBJ1-5; no clear D. This CDR3 has 14 amino acids. Germline V gene data show CDR1 as SGHTA and CDR2 as FQGNSA. With 3 bases removed from V and 3 bases from J, the gap between germline ends came to 9 bases. The CDR3 DNA sequence: TGTGCCAGCAGCTTGGATCGGAACAATCAGCCCCAGCATTTT. It translates to CASSLDRNNQPQHF. Variable domain in full (rest from reference TRBV7-2 and TRBJ1-5): GAGVSQSPSNKVTEKGKDVELRCDPISGHTALYWYRQSLGQGLEFLIYFQGNSAPDKSGLPSDRFSAERTGGSVSTLTIQRTQQEDSAVYLCASSLDRNNQPQHFGDGTRLSIL.

The chain links TRBV6-2 or TRBV6-3 to TRBJ1-2; possible D gene TRBD1, 6 bases. The CDR3 spans 15 residues. The V end lost 3 bases, the J end lost 4 bases, and 15 bases lay between the germline ends. Germline lookup yields CDR1 MNHEY and CDR2 SVGEGT. The CDR3 DNA is TGTGCCAGCAGTTATTTCGACAGGCTCACCTATGGCTACACCTTC. This translates into CASSYFDRLTYGYTF.

This clonotype has just one count. V gene TRBV10-3 combines with J gene TRBJ1-5; 8 bases agree with TRBD1. V lost 5 bases, J lost 3 bases, and 6 bases stayed unmatched. CDR1 is ENHRY and CDR2 is SYGVKD in the germline V gene. The CDR3 runs 15 residues. The CDR3 sequence: CAISSDRDDNQPQHF. CDR3 coding DNA: TGTGCCATCAGTTCGGACAGGGATGACAATCAGCCCCAGCATTTT.